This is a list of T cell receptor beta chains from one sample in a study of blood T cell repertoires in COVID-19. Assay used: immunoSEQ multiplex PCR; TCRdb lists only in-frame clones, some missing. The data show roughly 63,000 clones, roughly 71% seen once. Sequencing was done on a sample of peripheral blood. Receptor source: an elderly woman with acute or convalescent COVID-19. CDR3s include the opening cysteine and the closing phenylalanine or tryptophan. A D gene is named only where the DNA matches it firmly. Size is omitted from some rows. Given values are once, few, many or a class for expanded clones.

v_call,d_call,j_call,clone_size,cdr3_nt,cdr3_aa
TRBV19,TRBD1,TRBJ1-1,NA,TGTGCCAGTAGTATCGATCACAGGGGGTGGGGTGAAGCTTTCTTT,CASSIDHRGWGEAFF
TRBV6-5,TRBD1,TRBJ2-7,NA,TGTGCCAGCAGCGGGACAGGGGTATCCTACGAGCAGTACTTC,CASSGTGVSYEQYF
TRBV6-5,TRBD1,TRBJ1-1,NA,TGTGCCAGCAGGGCCGGACAGGGGTGGACTGAAGCTTTCTTT,CASRAGQGWTEAFF
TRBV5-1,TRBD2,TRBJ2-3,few,TGCGCCAGCAGCTTGGCGAGCTGGCGGGAGGGGTGGACAGATACGCAGTATTTT,CASSLASWREGWTDTQYF
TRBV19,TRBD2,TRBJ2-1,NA,TGTGCCAGTAGTATAGATGCTAGCGGCCACAATGAGCAGTTCTTC,CASSIDASGHNEQFF
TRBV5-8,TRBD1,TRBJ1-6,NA,TGTGCCAGCAGCTTGATCAGGGGGTCAAATAATTCACCCCTCCACTTT,CASSLIRGSNNSPLHF
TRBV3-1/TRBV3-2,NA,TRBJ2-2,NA,TGTGCCAGCAGCCACCTAGGGGACACCGGGGAGCTGTTTTTT,CASSHLGDTGELFF
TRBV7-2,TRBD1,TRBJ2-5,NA,TGTGCCAGCAGCTGGCGGACAGGGGGCGAGACCCAGTACTTC,CASSWRTGGETQYF
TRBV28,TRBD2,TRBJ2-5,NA,TGTGCCAGCAGTCTCACCGGGACTAGCGGGAGGGGGGAAAGAGAGACCCAGTACTTC,CASSLTGTSGRGERETQYF
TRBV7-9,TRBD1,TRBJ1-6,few,TGTGCCAGCAGCAGCACCAGGGGGGTGAATAATTCACCCCTCCACTTT,CASSSTRGVNNSPLHF
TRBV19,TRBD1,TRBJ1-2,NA,TGTGCCAGTAGTAATCGACAGGGGGGGGACTATGGCTACACCTTC,CASSNRQGGDYGYTF